This T cell receptor beta chain emerged from a study of blood T cell repertoires in COVID-19. Study background: Whether acute or convalescent, the COVID-19 samples came from the United States, Italy and Spain. PBMCs, B-cell-depleted T cells, or T cells provided the cDNA or gDNA that made up the material.

Original methodology: Reference gene primer amplification yielded estimated nucleated cell counts. The table came from immunoSEQ multiplex PCR; TCRdb's copy has only in-frame clones and leaves some out. V and J calls and clone size are those listed in that table; D and trimming were worked out from the DNA. The data show around 300,000 clones, with roughly 90% seen just once and around 4% held by the top ten. This clone was detected only a few times. The sequence derives from a woman aged 45-65 years with active or convalescent COVID-19. The sample comprised peripheral blood.

This chain's CDR3 is CASRRGQNYGYTF. Written as DNA, the CDR3 is TGTGCCAGCCGGCGGGGACAGAACTATGGCTACACCTTC. V is TRBV19 and J is TRBJ1-2; 7 bases fit TRBD1. The trim removed 9 bases at V and 2 bases at J, leaving 6 bases unmatched. CDR3 length: 13 residues. The germline gives CDR1 LNHDA, CDR2 SQIVND (reference sequence).